This T cell receptor beta chain was captured by sequencing in a study of low-dose radiotherapy and immunotherapy resistance in tumors. The junction had 19 bases not matched to a gene; V was cut back by 6 bases and J by 3 bases. There are 18 residues in the CDR3. Germline assignment: CDR1 MNHEY and CDR2 SVGEGT. This clonotype was counted many times. TRAV and TRBV primers primed cDNA for both TCRalpha and TCRbeta. With a constant-region primer and a V-primer adapter, TCRs were subjected to 20 to 25 PCR cycles of amplification. Using its own MiXCR run on the reads, TCRdb lists one record per CDR3 protein. The sample lists 40,000 or so distinct CDR3 sequences; roughly 31% were seen once. Time point specified: before trial treatment. Patients with advanced, tumor-infiltrating lymphocyte-negative solid tumors were eligible.

Material: PBMCs, obtained before treatment. The V and J genes are TRBV6-2 or TRBV6-3 and TRBJ2-7; 8 nucleotides match TRBD2. This clonotype was sampled from a male donor with gallbladder cancer. CDR3 amino acids: CASRLGPAEGREGYEQYF. For the CDR3, the DNA is TGTGCCAGCAGGTTGGGTCCAGCTGAGGGACGGGAGGGCTACGAGCAGTACTTC.